This entry lists 20 T cell receptor beta chains sequenced from one sample in a study of control samples from healthy donors and cancer patients. Repertoires were generated with immunoSEQ multiplex PCR, while TCRdb's copy carries only in-frame clones and drops some. The sample yields 130,000 or so clones, around nine tenths seen once. The sequencing input was blood. The receptors derive from a man between 45 and 60 years old in good health.

This chain uses TRBV27 with TRBJ2-7; D perhaps matches TRBD1 (6 bases). With 2 bases removed from V and 0 bases from J, the gap between germline ends came to 14 bases. Germline loops: CDR1 MNHEY, CDR2 SMNVEV (reference sequence). The CDR3 has 16 residues. The CDR3 bases are TGTGCCAGCAGTTTAACTCGGACAGCTAGCTCCTACGAGCAGTACTTC. Translation gives CASSLTRTASSYEQYF.

J is TRBJ1-1 and V is TRBV29-1; no clear D. The V and J ends lost 6 bases and 4 bases respectively, with 9 bases between them. The length of the CDR3 is 11 residues. Germline V CDR1 and CDR2: SQVTM, ANQGSEA. CDR3 nucleotides: TGCAGCGTGGAGGGTTCCACTGAAGCTTTCTTT. Protein product: CSVEGSTEAFF.

The gene calls are TRBV13 and TRBJ1-1, with a weak D call TRBD1 (6 bases). CDR1 and CDR2 (germline): PRHDT, FYEKMQ (reference sequence). V was pared by 3 bases and J by 6 bases, with 8 bases between. The CDR3 consists of 12 residues. This CDR3 reads CASSFGGSEAFF. CDR3 nucleotide sequence: TGTGCCAGCAGCTTCGGGGGCTCTGAAGCTTTCTTT.

This sequence joins TRBV5-4 and TRBJ2-7, with a possible D match to TRBD2 (5 bases). Trimming took off 4 bases at V and 2 bases at J, with 16 bases between the two ends. The CDR3 loop spans 15 amino acids. Germline V lookup: CDR1 SGHNT, CDR2 YYREEE (reference sequence). The CDR3 is CASSPGLGSPYEQYF. CDR3 bases: TGTGCCAGCAGCCCAGGACTGGGGAGCCCCTACGAGCAGTACTTC. Based on the CDR3 plus reference TRBV5-4 and TRBJ2-7, the full variable domain is ETGVTQSPTHLIKTRGQQVTLRCSSQSGHNTVSWYQQALGQGPQFIFQYYREEENGRGNFPPRFSGLQFPNYSSELNVNALELDDSALYLCASSPGLGSPYEQYFGPGTRLTVT.

The CDR3 loop is CASSQASGGPYEQYF. CDR3 nucleotides: TGTGCCAGCAGCCAAGCTAGCGGGGGTCCTTACGAGCAGTACTTC. V usage is TRBV14 and J usage is TRBJ2-7, with 10 nucleotides matching TRBD2. Unmatched junction bases numbered 4, after V lost 1 base and J lost 4 bases. The CDR3 consists of 15 residues. Germline V gene data show CDR1 as SGHDN and CDR2 as FVKESK.

This chain joins TRBV3-1 (or the pseudogene TRBV3-2) and TRBJ2-7; no reliable D call. V lost 2 bases, J lost 2 bases, and 22 bases lay in between. This CDR3 is 18 amino acids long. The germline V gene has CDR1 LGHDT and CDR2 YNNKEL (reference sequence). The CDR3 DNA sequence: TGTGCCAGCAGCCAATTCTTCCGAGGACGAGAGAACGCCTACGAGCAGTACTTC. Translating it yields CASSQFFRGRENAYEQYF.

The chain has TRBV28 and TRBJ1-4; D call uncertain. CDR3 size: 17 residues. Per the germline V gene, CDR1 is MDHEN and CDR2 is SYDVKM. The germline V and J ends were trimmed by 6 bases and 3 bases, with 20 bases remaining between them. Here the CDR3 DNA reads TGTGCCAGCAGGCAACCTTATATAGGGTCACCTAATGAAAAACTGTTTTTT. It encodes CASRQPYIGSPNEKLFF.

The CDR3 spells CASSLDRGDTGELFF. Written as DNA, the CDR3 is TGTGCCAGCAGTTTGGACAGGGGGGACACCGGGGAGCTGTTTTTT. The genes are TRBV7-7 and TRBJ2-2; the match to TRBD1 covers 10 bases. V gave up 6 bases and J gave up 3 bases; unmatched junction bases: 4. This CDR3 comprises 15 residues. Germline V gene lookup returns CDR1 SSHAT and CDR2 FNYEAQ (reference sequence).

This chain uses TRBV19 with TRBJ2-3, with 7 bases identical to TRBD1. CDR1 LNHDA and CDR2 SQIVND come from the germline V gene (reference sequence). Trimming removed 3 bases from V and 6 bases from J; junction bases left unmatched: 12. The CDR3 loop spans 16 amino acids. CDR3 residues: CASSIGGRGRYDTQYF. The DNA of the CDR3 is TGTGCCAGTAGTATTGGAGGAAGGGGGCGTTATGATACGCAGTATTTT.

The chain joins TRBV5-1 to TRBJ2-1; weak D call: TRBD2 (6 bases). Deletions cut 4 bases from V and 0 bases from J, with 11 bases between. This CDR3 region has 15 residues. CDR1 SGHRS and CDR2 YFSETQ come from the germline V gene. For the CDR3, the DNA is TGCGCCAGCAGCATCGGGGGTAGCTCCTACAATGAGCAGTTCTTC. Translating it yields CASSIGGSSYNEQFF.

Remarks on this clone: This may be a read error: a much more frequent sequence differs by one nucleotide. This rearrangement joins TRBV6-2 or TRBV6-3 to TRBJ2-7; D gene ambiguous. The CDR3 length is 15 residues. Trimming left V 3 bases short and J 2 bases short, with 14 bases between. The germline gives CDR1 MNHEY, CDR2 SVGEGT. The CDR3 sequence: CASSYADEIPYEQYF. CDR3 coding DNA: TGTGCCAGCAGTTATGCGGACGAAATCCCCTACGAGCAGTACTTC.

CDR3 nucleotides: TGCAGCGCCCGGGGCGGGGCGCGACCTAGCACAGATACGCAGTATTTT. Its translation is CSARGGARPSTDTQYF. The chain employs TRBV29-1 and TRBJ2-3; perhaps TRBD2 as D (6 bases). The CDR3 contains 16 residues. CDR1 and CDR2 from the germline V gene are SQVTM and ANQGSEA. V shed 7 bases and J shed 0 bases, with 20 bases lying between them.

The rearrangement links TRBV2 to TRBJ1-4; D is uncertain. The CDR3 runs 15 residues. The germline V and J ends were trimmed by 2 bases and 3 bases, with 10 bases remaining between them. Germline V gene lookup returns CDR1 SNHLY and CDR2 FYNNEI. The CDR3 sequence: CASSEKGMANEKLFF. CDR3 nucleotides: TGTGCCAGCAGTGAAAAGGGAATGGCTAATGAAAAACTGTTTTTT.

The chain uses TRBV7-2 and TRBJ1-1; D call uncertain. The CDR3 covers 17 residues. V lost 5 bases, J lost 1 base, and 20 bases lay in between. From germline, CDR1 is SGHTA and CDR2 FQGNSA. In DNA form, the CDR3 reads TGTGCCAGCAGCCCGCCTAAACGGGCGGGGTCGAACACTGAAGCTTTCTTT. Its translation: CASSPPKRAGSNTEAFF.

The chain employs TRBV5-4 and TRBJ1-6; D possibly corresponds to TRBD1 (6 bases). Germline CDR1 and CDR2: SGHNT and YYREEE (reference sequence). The CDR3 runs to 15 residues. V lost 5 bases and J 6 bases, leaving 15 bases between the germline ends. CDR3 protein: CASRGTGTTNSPLHF. The CDR3 DNA reads TGTGCCAGCAGGGGGACCGGGACAACTAATTCACCCCTCCACTTT.

A word on this clone: An end of the junction differs from the germline gene, which may be a read error. The chain has TRBV4-1 and TRBJ1-1, with 7 bases aligning to TRBD1. CDR3 length equals 15 residues. Germline CDR1 reads MGHRA; CDR2 reads YSYEKL. CDR3 sequence (DNA): TGCGCCAGCAACCAACCAGGGGGGATGAACACTGAAGCTTTCTTT. Translation gives CASNQPGGMNTEAFF.

The chain joins TRBV27 to TRBJ2-2, with a tentative D call TRBD2 (6 bases). CDR1 and CDR2 (germline): MNHEY, SMNVEV (reference sequence). Trimming took off 1 base at V and 7 bases at J, with 13 bases between the two ends. The CDR3 is made up of 15 amino acids. This CDR3 is CASSLLEGSGGELFF. The CDR3 DNA reads TGTGCCAGCAGTTTATTGGAGGGTAGCGGCGGGGAGCTGTTTTTT.

In its sample, this clone was seen a few times. V gene TRBV2 combines with J gene TRBJ2-3; D gene unclear. Between the trimmed V and J ends, which lost 7 bases and 0 bases, there was a span of 17 bases. The CDR3 loop spans 16 amino acids. Germline loops: CDR1 SNHLY, CDR2 FYNNEI. CDR3 sequence: CASTLRSGDSTDTQYF. The CDR3 DNA reads as TGTGCCAGCACCCTCCGATCGGGTGATAGCACAGATACGCAGTATTTT.

This rearrangement joins TRBV28 to TRBJ2-1; 12 nucleotides agree with TRBD1. CDR1 is MDHEN, CDR2 SYDVKM, per germline. The CDR3 consists of 15 residues. CDR3 nucleotides: TGTGCAACCTCAATTTCCGGGACAGGGGGCTACGAGCAGTTCTTC. Its translation: CATSISGTGGYEQFF.

The genes are TRBV28 and TRBJ1-3; 7 nucleotides align to TRBD1. The germline gives CDR1 MDHEN, CDR2 SYDVKM. This CDR3 is 16 amino acids long. The trim removed 3 bases at V and 0 bases at J, leaving 5 bases unmatched. CDR3: CASSFFQGDSGNTIYF. The CDR3 nucleotides are TGTGCCAGCAGTTTTTTTCAGGGGGACTCTGGAAACACCATATATTTT.